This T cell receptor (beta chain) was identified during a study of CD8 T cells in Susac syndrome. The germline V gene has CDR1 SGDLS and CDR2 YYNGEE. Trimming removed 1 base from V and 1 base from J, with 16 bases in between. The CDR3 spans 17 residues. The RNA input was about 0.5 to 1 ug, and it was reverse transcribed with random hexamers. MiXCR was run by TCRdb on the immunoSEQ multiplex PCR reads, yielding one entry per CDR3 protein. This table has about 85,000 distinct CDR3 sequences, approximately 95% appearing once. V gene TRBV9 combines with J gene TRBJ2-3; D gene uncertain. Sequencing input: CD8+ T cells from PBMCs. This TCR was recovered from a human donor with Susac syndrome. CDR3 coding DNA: TGTGCCAGCAGCGTACTCCCGTCCCCACGGGGCACAGATACGCAGTATTTT. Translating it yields CASSVLPSPRGTDTQYF.